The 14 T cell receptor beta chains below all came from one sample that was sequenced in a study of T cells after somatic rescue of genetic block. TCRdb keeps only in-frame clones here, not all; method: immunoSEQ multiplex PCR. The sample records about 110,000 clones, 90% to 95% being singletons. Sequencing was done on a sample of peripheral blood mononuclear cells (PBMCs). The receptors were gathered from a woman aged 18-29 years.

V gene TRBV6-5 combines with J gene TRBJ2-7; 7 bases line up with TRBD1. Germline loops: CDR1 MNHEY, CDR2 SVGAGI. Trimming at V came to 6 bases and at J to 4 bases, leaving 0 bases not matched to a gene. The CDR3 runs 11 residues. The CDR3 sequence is CASRTGYEQYF. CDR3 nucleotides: TGTGCCAGCAGGACAGGGTACGAGCAGTACTTC.

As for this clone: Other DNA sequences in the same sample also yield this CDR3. The CDR3 reads CASSRDSNQPQHF. DNA for the CDR3: TGTGCCAGCAGTCGAGACAGCAATCAGCCCCAGCATTTT. The chain recombines TRBV28 with TRBJ1-5; no definite D call. With 5 bases removed from V and 1 base from J, the gap between germline ends came to 6 bases. The CDR3 runs to 13 residues. Germline V gene lookup returns CDR1 MDHEN and CDR2 SYDVKM.

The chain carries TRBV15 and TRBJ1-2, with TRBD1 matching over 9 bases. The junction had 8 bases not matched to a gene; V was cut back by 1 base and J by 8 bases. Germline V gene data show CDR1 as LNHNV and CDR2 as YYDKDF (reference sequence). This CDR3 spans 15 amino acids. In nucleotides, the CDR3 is TGTGCCACCAGCAGAGTACAGGGGGCAAGGAGGGGCTACACCTTC. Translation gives CATSRVQGARRGYTF.

The CDR3: CASSPTSGGANEQFF. The CDR3 DNA sequence: TGCGCCAGCAGCCCGACTAGCGGGGGGGCCAATGAGCAGTTCTTC. The chain joins TRBV4-3 to TRBJ2-1; 14 positions agree with TRBD2. The length of the CDR3 is 15 residues. The V segment lost 4 bases and the J segment 6 bases; nucleotides outside the gene matches: 2. In germline, CDR1 is LGHNA, CDR2 YSLEER.

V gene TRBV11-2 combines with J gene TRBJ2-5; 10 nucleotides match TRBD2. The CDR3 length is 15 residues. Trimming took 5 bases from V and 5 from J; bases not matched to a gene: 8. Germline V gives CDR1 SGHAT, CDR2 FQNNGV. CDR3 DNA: TGTGCCAGCAGCAGGGAGCGGGGGGGCCAGGAGACCCAGTACTTC. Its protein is CASSRERGGQETQYF.

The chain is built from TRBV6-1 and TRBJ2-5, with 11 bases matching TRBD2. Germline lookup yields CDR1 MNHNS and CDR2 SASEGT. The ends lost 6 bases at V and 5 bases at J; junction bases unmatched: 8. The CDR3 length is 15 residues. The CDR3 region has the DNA TGTGCCAGCAGATCTGGACTAGCGGGTAGGGAGACCCAGTACTTC. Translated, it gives CASRSGLAGRETQYF.

The CDR3 region has the DNA TGTGCCAGCAGTTCCTCGGGACAGGCCTACGAGCAGTACTTC. Amino acid sequence: CASSSSGQAYEQYF. The chain joins TRBV6-5 to TRBJ2-7, with 8 bases aligning to TRBD1. V shed 4 bases and J 2 bases; nucleotides not matched to a gene: 4. Per germline, CDR1 MNHEY and CDR2 SVGAGI. This CDR3 is built from 14 residues.

The CDR3 DNA reads TGTGCCAGCAGCCCCCTCGGACAGGGGGCGAGGAGGCCCTACAATGAGCAGTTCTTC. Translated: CASSPLGQGARRPYNEQFF. J is TRBJ2-1 and V is TRBV7-9; 11 nucleotides match TRBD1. The trim removed 5 bases at V and 2 bases at J, leaving 14 bases unmatched. This CDR3 region has 19 residues. Germline values: CDR1 SEHNR, CDR2 FQNEAQ (reference sequence).

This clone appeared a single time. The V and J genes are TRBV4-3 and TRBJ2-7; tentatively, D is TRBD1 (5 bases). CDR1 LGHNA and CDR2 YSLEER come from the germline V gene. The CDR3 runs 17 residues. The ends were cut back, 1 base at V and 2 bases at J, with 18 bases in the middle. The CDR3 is CASSQVRVGSTTYEQYF. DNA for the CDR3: TGCGCCAGCAGCCAAGTCAGGGTCGGCTCCACCACCTACGAGCAGTACTTC.

The CDR3 DNA follows: TGTGCCTGGAGTGTAATGGGGGGGGGCACAGATACGCAGTATTTT. Translating it yields CAWSVMGGGTDTQYF. The chain couples TRBV30 to TRBJ2-3; 7 bases map to TRBD2. This CDR3 region has 15 residues. The germline CDR1 and CDR2 sequences are GTSNPN and SVGIG (reference sequence). V was pared by 0 bases and J by 1 base, with 4 bases of the junction left unmatched.

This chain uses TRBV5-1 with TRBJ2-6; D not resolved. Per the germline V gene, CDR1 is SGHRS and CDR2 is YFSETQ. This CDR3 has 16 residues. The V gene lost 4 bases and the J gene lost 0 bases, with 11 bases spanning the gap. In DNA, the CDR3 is TGCGCCAGCAGCGGCAGTACAGACTCTGGGGCCAACGTCCTGACTTTC. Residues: CASSGSTDSGANVLTF.

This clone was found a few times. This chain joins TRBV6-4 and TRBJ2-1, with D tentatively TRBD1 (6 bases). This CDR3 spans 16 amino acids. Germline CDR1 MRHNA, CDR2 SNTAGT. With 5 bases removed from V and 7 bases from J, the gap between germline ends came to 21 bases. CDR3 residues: CASSSGTTEQSNEQFF. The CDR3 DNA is TGTGCCAGCAGTTCCGGGACAACCGAACAGTCGAATGAGCAGTTCTTC.

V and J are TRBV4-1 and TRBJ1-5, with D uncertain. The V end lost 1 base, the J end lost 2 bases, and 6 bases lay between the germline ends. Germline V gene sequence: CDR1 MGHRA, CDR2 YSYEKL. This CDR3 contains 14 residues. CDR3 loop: CASSQARGNQPQHF. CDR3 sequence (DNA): TGCGCCAGCAGCCAAGCCCGGGGCAATCAGCCCCAGCATTTT.

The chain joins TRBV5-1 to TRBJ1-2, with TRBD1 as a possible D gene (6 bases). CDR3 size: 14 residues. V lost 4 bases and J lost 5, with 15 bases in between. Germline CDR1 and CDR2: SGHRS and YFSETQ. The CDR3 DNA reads TGCGCCAGCAGCCCCGATGGGGGCGATTATGGCTACACCTTC. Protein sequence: CASSPDGGDYGYTF.